The T cell receptor (beta chain) under discussion was sequenced for a study of immune evolution from preneoplasia to lung adenocarcinoma. Sequencing used immunoSEQ multiplex PCR; TCRdb keeps in-frame clones, though not all of them. The table has approximately 26,000 clones, roughly 74% seen once. With 4 bases clipped from V and 2 bases from J, the junction kept 6 bases outside the gene matches. This CDR3 has 16 residues. Germline V gene lookup returns CDR1 SEHNR and CDR2 FQNEAQ (reference sequence). The sample taken for sequencing was FFPE invasive lung adenocarcinoma tissue. The genes are TRBV7-9 and TRBJ2-3; 10 bases match TRBD2. The clonotype originates from a person aged 55 to 75 with invasive lung adenocarcinoma. Some clones in this sample may be carry-over from other donors' samples. For the CDR3, the DNA is TGTGCCAGCAGCTCCGGACTAGCGGAGCCCACAGATACGCAGTATTTT. Translation gives CASSSGLAEPTDTQYF. Using reference TRBV7-9 and TRBJ2-3 for the parts outside the CDR3, the full variable domain is DTGVSQNPRHKITKRGQNVTFRCDPISEHNRLYWYRQTLGQGPEFLTYFQNEAQLEKSRLLSDRFSAERPKGSFSTLEIQRTEQGDSAMYLCASSSGLAEPTDTQYFGPGTRLTVL.